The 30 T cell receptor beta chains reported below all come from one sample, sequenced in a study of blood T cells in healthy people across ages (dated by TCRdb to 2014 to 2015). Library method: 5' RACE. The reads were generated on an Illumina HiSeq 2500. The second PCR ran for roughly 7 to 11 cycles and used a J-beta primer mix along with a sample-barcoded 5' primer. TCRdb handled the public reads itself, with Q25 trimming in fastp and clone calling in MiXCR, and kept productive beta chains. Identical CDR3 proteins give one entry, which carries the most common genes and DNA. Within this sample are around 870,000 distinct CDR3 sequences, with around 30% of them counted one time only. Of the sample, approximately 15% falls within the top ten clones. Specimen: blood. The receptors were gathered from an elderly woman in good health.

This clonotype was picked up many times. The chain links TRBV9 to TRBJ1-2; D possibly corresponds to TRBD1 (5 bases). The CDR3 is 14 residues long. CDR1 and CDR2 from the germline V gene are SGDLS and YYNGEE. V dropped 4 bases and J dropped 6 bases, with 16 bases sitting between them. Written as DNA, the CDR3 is TGTGCCAGCAGCCGGGACCTCCGGGGAGATGGCTACACCTTC. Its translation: CASSRDLRGDGYTF.

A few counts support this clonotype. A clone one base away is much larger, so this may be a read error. CDR3: CASSPPGRAGKFF. CDR3 nucleotide sequence: TGTGCCAGCAGCCCACCGGGACGAGCGGGGAAGTTCTTC. The J gene is TRBJ2-1, the V gene TRBV7-2; 7 nucleotides agree with TRBD2. Germline-derived CDR1 and CDR2 are SGHTA and FQGNSA. The CDR3 length is 13 residues. V shed 5 bases and J 14 bases; nucleotides not matched to a gene: 12.

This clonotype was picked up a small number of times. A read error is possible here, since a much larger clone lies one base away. The CDR3 here is CASSFACRGLMNEQFF. The CDR3 DNA reads as TGTGCCAGCAGCTTCGCTTGCAGGGGGTTAATGAATGAGCAGTTCTTC. The chain is built from TRBV11-2 and TRBJ2-1; 7 bases map to TRBD1. V dropped 3 bases and J dropped 7; count of bases not matched to a gene: 12. CDR1 SGHAT and CDR2 FQNNGV come from the germline V gene. CDR3 length: 16 residues.

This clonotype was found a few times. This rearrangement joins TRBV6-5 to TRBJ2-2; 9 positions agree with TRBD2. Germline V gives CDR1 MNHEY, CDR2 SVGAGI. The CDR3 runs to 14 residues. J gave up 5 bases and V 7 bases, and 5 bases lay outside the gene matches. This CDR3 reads CASTRLAETGELFF. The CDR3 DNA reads TGTGCCAGCACCCGACTAGCGGAGACCGGGGAGCTGTTTTTT.

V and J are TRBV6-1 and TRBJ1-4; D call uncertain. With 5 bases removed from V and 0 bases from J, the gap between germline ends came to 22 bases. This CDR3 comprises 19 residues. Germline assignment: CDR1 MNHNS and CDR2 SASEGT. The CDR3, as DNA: TGTGCCAGCAGTCAGAGTACGGGTCGTGAGATTGCAACTAATGAAAAACTGTTTTTT. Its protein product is CASSQSTGREIATNEKLFF.

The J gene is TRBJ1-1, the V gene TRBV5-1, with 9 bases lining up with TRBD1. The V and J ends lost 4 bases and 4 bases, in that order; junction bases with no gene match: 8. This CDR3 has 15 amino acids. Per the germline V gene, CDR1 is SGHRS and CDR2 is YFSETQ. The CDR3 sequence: CASSAGQGWATEAFF. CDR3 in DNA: TGCGCCAGCAGCGCTGGACAGGGGTGGGCCACTGAAGCTTTCTTT.

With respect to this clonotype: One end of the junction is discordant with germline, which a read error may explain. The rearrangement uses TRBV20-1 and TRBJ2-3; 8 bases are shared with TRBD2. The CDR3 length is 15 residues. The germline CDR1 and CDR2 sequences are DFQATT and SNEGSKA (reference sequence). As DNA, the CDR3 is TGCAGTGCTCGGGACCTACGGACTAGCACAGATGCGCAGTATTTT. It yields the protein CSARDLRTSTDAQYF.

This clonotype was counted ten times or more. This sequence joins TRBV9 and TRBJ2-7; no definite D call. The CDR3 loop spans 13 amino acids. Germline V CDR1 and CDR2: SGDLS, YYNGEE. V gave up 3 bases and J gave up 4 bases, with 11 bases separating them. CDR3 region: CASSEGTEYEQYF. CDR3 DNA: TGTGCCAGCAGCGAGGGAACAGAGTACGAGCAGTACTTC. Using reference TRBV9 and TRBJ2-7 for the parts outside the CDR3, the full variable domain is DSGVTQTPKHLITATGQRVTLRCSPRSGDLSVYWYQQSLDQGLQFLIQYYNGEERAKGNILERFSAQQFPDLHSELNLSSLELGDSALYFCASSEGTEYEQYFGPGTRLTVT.

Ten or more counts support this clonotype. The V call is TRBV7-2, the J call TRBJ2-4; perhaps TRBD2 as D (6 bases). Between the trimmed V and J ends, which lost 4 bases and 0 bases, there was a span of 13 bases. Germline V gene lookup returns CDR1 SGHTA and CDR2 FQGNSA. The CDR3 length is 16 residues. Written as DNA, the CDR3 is TGTGCCAGCAGCTCGCTAGCGAGCTTAGCCAAAAACATTCAGTACTTC. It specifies CASSSLASLAKNIQYF.

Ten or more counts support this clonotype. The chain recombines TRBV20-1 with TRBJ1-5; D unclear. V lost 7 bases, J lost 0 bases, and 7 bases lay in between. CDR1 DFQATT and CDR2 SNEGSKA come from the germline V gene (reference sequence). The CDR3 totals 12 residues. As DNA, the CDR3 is TGCAGTGTGCGGAATAGCAATCAGCCCCAGCATTTT. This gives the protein CSVRNSNQPQHF.

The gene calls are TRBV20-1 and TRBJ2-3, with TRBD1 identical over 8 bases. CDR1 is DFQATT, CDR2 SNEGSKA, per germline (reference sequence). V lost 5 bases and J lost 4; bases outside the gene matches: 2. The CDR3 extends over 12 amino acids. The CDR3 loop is CSAEGQADTQYF. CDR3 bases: TGCAGTGCTGAGGGACAGGCAGATACGCAGTATTTT.

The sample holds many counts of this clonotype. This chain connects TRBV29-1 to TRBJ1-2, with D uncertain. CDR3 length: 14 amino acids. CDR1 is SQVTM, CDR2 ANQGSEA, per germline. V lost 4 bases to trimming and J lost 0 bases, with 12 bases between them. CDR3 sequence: CSVVPWRSNYGYTF. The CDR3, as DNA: TGCAGCGTTGTCCCCTGGAGGTCTAACTATGGCTACACCTTC.

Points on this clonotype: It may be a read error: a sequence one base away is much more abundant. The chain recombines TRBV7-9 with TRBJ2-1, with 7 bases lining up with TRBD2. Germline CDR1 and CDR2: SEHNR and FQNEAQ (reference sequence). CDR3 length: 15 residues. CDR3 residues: CTSSLAGGGGNEQFF. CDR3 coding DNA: TGTACCAGCAGCTTAGCTGGCGGGGGAGGGAATGAGCAGTTCTTC.

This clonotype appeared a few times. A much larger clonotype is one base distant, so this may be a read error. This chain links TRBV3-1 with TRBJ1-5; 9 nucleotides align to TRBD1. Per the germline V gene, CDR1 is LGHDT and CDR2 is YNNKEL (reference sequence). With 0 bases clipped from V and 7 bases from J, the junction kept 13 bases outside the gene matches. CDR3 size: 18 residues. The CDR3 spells CASSQDRPGQGRRQPQHF. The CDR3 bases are TGTGCCAGCAGCCAAGATCGCCCTGGACAGGGGCGGAGACAGCCCCAGCATTTT.

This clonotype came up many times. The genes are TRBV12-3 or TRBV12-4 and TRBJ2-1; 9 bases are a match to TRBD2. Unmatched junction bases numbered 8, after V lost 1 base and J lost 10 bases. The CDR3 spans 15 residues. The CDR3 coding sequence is TGTGCCAGCAGTTTAGGATCTAGCGGGGAGCGGGAGCAGTTCTTC. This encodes CASSLGSSGEREQFF.

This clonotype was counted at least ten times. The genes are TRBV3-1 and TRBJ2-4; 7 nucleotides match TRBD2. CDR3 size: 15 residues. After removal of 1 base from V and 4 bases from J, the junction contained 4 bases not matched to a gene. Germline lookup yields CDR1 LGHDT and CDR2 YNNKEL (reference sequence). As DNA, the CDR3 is TGTGCCAGCAGCCAAGTAACAGCGGGGAAAAACATTCAGTACTTC. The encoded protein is CASSQVTAGKNIQYF.

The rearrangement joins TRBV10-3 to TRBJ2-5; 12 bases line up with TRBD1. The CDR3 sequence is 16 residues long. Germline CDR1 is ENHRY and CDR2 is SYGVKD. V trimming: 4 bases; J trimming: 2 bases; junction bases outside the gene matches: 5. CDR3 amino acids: CAISVGTGGGQETQYF. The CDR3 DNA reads TGTGCCATCAGTGTCGGGACAGGGGGCGGGCAAGAGACCCAGTACTTC.

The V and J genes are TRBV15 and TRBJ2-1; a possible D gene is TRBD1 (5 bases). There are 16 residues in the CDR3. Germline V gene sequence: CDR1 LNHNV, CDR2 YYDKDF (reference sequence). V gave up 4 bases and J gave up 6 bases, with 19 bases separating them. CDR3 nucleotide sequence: TGTGCCACCAGCACAGATCCAGACAGAAGATTCAATGAGCAGTTCTTC. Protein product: CATSTDPDRRFNEQFF.

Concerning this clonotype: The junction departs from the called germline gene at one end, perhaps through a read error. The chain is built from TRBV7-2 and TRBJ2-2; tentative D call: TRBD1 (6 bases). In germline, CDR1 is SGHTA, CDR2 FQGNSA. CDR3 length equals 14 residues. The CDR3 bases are TGTGCCAGCACCACAGGGATTTCCACCGGGGAGCGGTTTTTT. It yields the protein CASTTGISTGERFF.

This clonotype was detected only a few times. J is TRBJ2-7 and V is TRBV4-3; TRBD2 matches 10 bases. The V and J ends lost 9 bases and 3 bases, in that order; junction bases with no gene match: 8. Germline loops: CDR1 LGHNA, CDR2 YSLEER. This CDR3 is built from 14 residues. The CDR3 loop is CASPRASGGYEQYF. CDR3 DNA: TGCGCCAGTCCAAGGGCTAGCGGGGGCTACGAGCAGTACTTC.

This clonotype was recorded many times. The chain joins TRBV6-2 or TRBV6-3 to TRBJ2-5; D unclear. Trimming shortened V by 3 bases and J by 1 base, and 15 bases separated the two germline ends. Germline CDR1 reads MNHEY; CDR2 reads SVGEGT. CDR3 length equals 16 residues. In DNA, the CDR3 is TGTGCCAGCAGTTATGACGGTGGACGGACCCAAGAGACCCAGTACTTC. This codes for CASSYDGGRTQETQYF.

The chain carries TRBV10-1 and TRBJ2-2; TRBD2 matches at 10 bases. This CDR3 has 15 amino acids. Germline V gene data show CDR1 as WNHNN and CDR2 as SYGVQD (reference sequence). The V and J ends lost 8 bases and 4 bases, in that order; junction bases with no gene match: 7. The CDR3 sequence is CASCPSGSSTGELFF. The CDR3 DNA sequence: TGCGCCAGCTGCCCTAGCGGGAGTTCCACCGGGGAGCTGTTTTTT.

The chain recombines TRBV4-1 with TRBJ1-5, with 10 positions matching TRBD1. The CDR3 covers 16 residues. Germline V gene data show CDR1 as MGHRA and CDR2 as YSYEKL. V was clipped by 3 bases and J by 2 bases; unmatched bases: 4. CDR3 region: CASSQTGGAGNQPQHF. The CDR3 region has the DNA TGCGCCAGCAGCCAGACAGGGGGCGCGGGCAATCAGCCCCAGCATTTT.

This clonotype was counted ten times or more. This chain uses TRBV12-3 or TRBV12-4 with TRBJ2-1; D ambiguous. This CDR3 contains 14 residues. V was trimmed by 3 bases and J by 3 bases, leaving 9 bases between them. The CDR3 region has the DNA TGTGCCAGCAGTTTTCACCCTAACTACAATGAGCAGTTCTTC. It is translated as CASSFHPNYNEQFF.

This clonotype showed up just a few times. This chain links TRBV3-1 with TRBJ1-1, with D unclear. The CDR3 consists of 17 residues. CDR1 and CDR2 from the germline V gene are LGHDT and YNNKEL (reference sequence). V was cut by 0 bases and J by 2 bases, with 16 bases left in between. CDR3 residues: CASSQDPPGLGNTEAFF. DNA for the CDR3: TGTGCCAGCAGCCAAGACCCTCCGGGTTTGGGAAACACTGAAGCTTTCTTT.

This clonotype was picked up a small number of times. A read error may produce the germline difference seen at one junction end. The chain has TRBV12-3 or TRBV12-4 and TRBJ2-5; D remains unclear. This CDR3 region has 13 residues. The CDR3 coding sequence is TGTTCCAGCAGCCGCCAGAGGAACAATGAGCAGTACTTC. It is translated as CSSSRQRNNEQYF.

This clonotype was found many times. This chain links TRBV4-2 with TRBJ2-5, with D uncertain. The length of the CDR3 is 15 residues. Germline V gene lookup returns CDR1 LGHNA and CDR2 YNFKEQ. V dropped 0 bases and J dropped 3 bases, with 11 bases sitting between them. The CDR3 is CASSQDYSVKETQYF. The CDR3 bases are TGTGCCAGCAGCCAAGATTACAGCGTAAAAGAGACCCAGTACTTC.

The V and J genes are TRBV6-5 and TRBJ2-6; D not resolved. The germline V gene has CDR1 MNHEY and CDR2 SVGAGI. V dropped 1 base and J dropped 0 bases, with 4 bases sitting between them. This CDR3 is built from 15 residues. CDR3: CASSYWYSGANVLTF. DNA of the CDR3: TGTGCCAGCAGTTACTGGTACTCTGGGGCCAACGTCCTGACTTTC.

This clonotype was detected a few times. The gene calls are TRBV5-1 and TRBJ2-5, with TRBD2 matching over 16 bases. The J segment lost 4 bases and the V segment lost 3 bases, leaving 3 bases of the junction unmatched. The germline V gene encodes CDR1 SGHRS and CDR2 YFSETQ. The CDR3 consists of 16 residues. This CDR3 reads CASSSGTSGGGETQYF. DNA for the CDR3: TGCGCCAGCAGCTCCGGGACTAGCGGGGGGGGAGAGACCCAGTACTTC.

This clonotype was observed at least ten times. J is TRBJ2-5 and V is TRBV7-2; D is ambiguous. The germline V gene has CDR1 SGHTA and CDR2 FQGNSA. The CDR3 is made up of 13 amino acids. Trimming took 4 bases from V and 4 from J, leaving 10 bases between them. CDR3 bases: TGTGCCAGCAGCTCCACCACGGTAGAGACCCAGTACTTC. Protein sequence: CASSSTTVETQYF.